Following are 20 T cell receptor beta chains from one sample sequenced in a study of T cell changes during pregnancy in multiple sclerosis (dated by TCRdb to about 2019). The library came from the immunoSEQ multiplex PCR assay. TCRdb stores this immuneACCESS table with in-frame sequences only. Part of the clones is absent; in the studies checked, under half of the shortfall reflects unresolved V genes, and no reason is known for the rest. The table for this sample lists roughly 60,000 clones; about nine tenths of them were counted only once. Roughly 2.2% of the sample belongs to the ten largest clones. Sample: peripheral blood, taken in the second trimester of pregnancy. The receptors come from a female donor in good health, enrolled as a control in a pregnancy study.

This chain joins TRBV9 and TRBJ2-5; TRBD2 matches at 10 bases. This CDR3 contains 17 residues. CDR1 SGDLS and CDR2 YYNGEE come from the germline V gene. Germline trimming cut 0 bases from V and 5 bases from J; bases unmatched to any gene: 10. The CDR3 loop is CASSVGGAGGPRETQYF. The CDR3, as DNA: TGTGCCAGCAGCGTAGGAGGAGCGGGAGGGCCTCGGGAGACCCAGTACTTC.

The rearrangement uses TRBV19 and TRBJ2-7, with a weak D call TRBD1 (6 bases). Germline assignment: CDR1 LNHDA and CDR2 SQIVND (reference sequence). This CDR3 has 15 amino acids. With 5 bases removed from V and 3 bases from J, the gap between germline ends came to 17 bases. CDR3 nucleotide sequence: TGTGCCAGTAGTCAGCACCAGGGGCTAAACTACGAGCAGTACTTC. The encoded protein is CASSQHQGLNYEQYF.

The chain uses TRBV10-1 and TRBJ2-3; 7 bases are a match to TRBD2. V lost 2 bases and J lost 2; bases outside the gene matches: 1. Germline V gene lookup returns CDR1 WNHNN and CDR2 SYGVQD (reference sequence). The CDR3 extends over 14 amino acids. This CDR3 is CASSEGTTTDTQYF. The CDR3 DNA sequence: TGCGCCAGCAGTGAGGGGACTACCACAGATACGCAGTATTTT.

The J gene is TRBJ2-1, the V gene TRBV19; no reliable D call. The CDR3 loop spans 13 amino acids. Per germline, CDR1 LNHDA and CDR2 SQIVND (reference sequence). V lost 5 bases, J lost 7 bases, and 12 bases lay in between. The CDR3 nucleotides are TGTGCCAGTAGTCGCCCTGAAGCAAATGAGCAGTTCTTC. Its translation: CASSRPEANEQFF.

The chain couples TRBV20-1 to TRBJ1-2; D is unresolved. This CDR3 comprises 10 residues. The V and J ends lost 5 bases and 2 bases respectively, with 3 bases between them. The germline CDR1 and CDR2 sequences are DFQATT and SNEGSKA (reference sequence). The CDR3 here is CSAPNYGYTF. For the CDR3, the DNA is TGCAGTGCTCCAAACTATGGCTACACCTTC.

CDR3 DNA sequence: TGTGCCAGCAGCTTGGAACCCAGGGGCGGGGAGACCCAGTACTTC. Translated: CASSLEPRGGETQYF. The rearrangement links TRBV5-4 to TRBJ2-5; D may be TRBD1 (6 bases). Germline V lookup: CDR1 SGHNT, CDR2 YYREEE (reference sequence). V gave up 0 bases and J gave up 5 bases, with 14 bases separating them. The CDR3 runs 15 residues.

The chain employs TRBV28 and TRBJ1-2; D possibly corresponds to TRBD1 (5 bases). With 2 bases removed from V and 8 bases from J, the gap between germline ends came to 12 bases. Germline values: CDR1 MDHEN, CDR2 SYDVKM. This CDR3 has 13 residues. CDR3 nucleotides: TGTGCCAGCAGTTTAACACAGGCTCCCGGCTACACCTTC. Translating it yields CASSLTQAPGYTF.

This chain joins TRBV10-2 and TRBJ2-2, with 7 bases aligning to TRBD1. The CDR3 consists of 14 residues. V lost 8 bases to trimming and J lost 1 base; unmatched junction nucleotides: 4. Per the germline V gene, CDR1 is WSHSY and CDR2 is SAAADI. CDR3 sequence reads: CASRDSGNTGELFF. In DNA, the CDR3 is TGCGCCAGCCGGGACAGCGGGAACACCGGGGAGCTGTTTTTT.

The chain combines TRBV4-1 with TRBJ2-1; TRBD1 matches 7 bases. V lost 2 bases and J lost 0; bases outside the gene matches: 7. Germline CDR1 and CDR2: MGHRA and YSYEKL. The CDR3 sequence is 17 residues long. DNA of the CDR3: TGCGCCAGCAGCCAATTGTCGGGACAGAGCTCCTACAATGAGCAGTTCTTC. It is translated as CASSQLSGQSSYNEQFF.

The V gene is TRBV6-5, the J gene TRBJ1-2; D may be TRBD1 (5 bases). V dropped 4 bases and J dropped 2 bases, with 8 bases sitting between them. Per germline, CDR1 MNHEY and CDR2 SVGAGI. The CDR3 is 13 amino acids. CDR3 loop: CASSSGLNYGYTF. CDR3 nucleotides: TGTGCCAGCAGTTCGGGACTGAACTATGGCTACACCTTC.

CDR3 sequence (DNA): TGTGCCAGCAGGTTACAGGGCTACGAGCAGTACTTC. It translates to CASRLQGYEQYF. The chain has TRBV28 and TRBJ2-7, with a weak D call TRBD1 (6 bases). Germline V gene sequence: CDR1 MDHEN, CDR2 SYDVKM. The CDR3 has 12 residues. V was pared by 6 bases and J by 3 bases, with 9 bases between.

Only one count was recorded for this clone. The rearrangement links TRBV30 to TRBJ1-3; no definite D call. CDR3 length equals 14 residues. The ends were cut back, 1 base at V and 0 bases at J, with 7 bases in the middle. From germline, CDR1 is GTSNPN and CDR2 SVGIG (reference sequence). The CDR3 nucleotides are TGTGCCTGGAGTGGGGCCCTCTCTGGAAACACCATATATTTT. Translating gives CAWSGALSGNTIYF.

The CDR3 bases are TGTGCCAGCAGCTTCCCGGGACAGTCAACCAAAAACATTCAGTACTTC. Its protein is CASSFPGQSTKNIQYF. This chain links TRBV7-9 with TRBJ2-4; 7 bases are shared with TRBD1. Germline-derived CDR1 and CDR2 are SEHNR and FQNEAQ (reference sequence). V shed 3 bases and J 2 bases; nucleotides not matched to a gene: 7. The CDR3 has 16 residues. The full variable domain, rest sourced from reference TRBV7-9 and TRBJ2-4, is DTGVSQNPRHKITKRGQNVTFRCDPISEHNRLYWYRQTLGQGPEFLTYFQNEAQLEKSRLLSDRFSAERPKGSFSTLEIQRTEQGDSAMYLCASSFPGQSTKNIQYFGAGTRLSVL.

The rearrangement links TRBV2 to TRBJ1-5; 8 bases match TRBD1. This CDR3 is built from 13 residues. With 10 bases clipped from V and 5 bases from J, the junction kept 7 bases outside the gene matches. Germline values: CDR1 SNHLY, CDR2 FYNNEI. CDR3 bases: TGTGCCACCTCGGACAGGGTCTATCAGCCCCAGCATTTT. It specifies CATSDRVYQPQHF.

The rearrangement links TRBV5-6 to TRBJ2-5, with D tentatively TRBD2 (7 bases). There are 16 residues in the CDR3. With 4 bases removed from V and 5 bases from J, the gap between germline ends came to 21 bases. CDR1 SGHDT and CDR2 YYEEEE come from the germline V gene. CDR3 amino acids: CASSHIRGGVKETQYF. As DNA, the CDR3 is TGTGCCAGCAGCCATATTCGAGGGGGGGTGAAGGAGACCCAGTACTTC. The full variable domain, rest sourced from reference TRBV5-6 and TRBJ2-5, is DAGVTQSPTHLIKTRGQQVTLRCSPKSGHDTVSWYQQALGQGPQFIFQYYEEEERQRGNFPDRFSGHQFPNYSSELNVNALLLGDSALYLCASSHIRGGVKETQYFGPGTRLLVL.

The chain joins TRBV27 to TRBJ2-5; 7 bases align to TRBD2. J gave up 5 bases and V 7 bases, and 13 bases lay outside the gene matches. The CDR3 runs to 15 residues. Germline V gene data show CDR1 as MNHEY and CDR2 as SMNVEV (reference sequence). Written as DNA, the CDR3 is TGTGCCAGCACGGTGCGGGCGGGGGAAGCGGAGACCCAGTACTTC. Encoded protein: CASTVRAGEAETQYF.

This chain connects TRBV6-6 to TRBJ2-7; D may be TRBD1 (6 bases). V dropped 6 bases and J dropped 9 bases, with 12 bases sitting between them. Looked up from germline, CDR1 is MNHNY and CDR2 is SVGAGI (reference sequence). The CDR3 has 11 residues. Here the CDR3 reads CASRGEGGQYF. The CDR3 DNA is TGTGCCAGCAGAGGGGAAGGGGGGCAGTACTTC.

The chain combines TRBV7-2 with TRBJ1-1, with D possibly being TRBD1 (5 bases). Germline V gene data show CDR1 as SGHTA and CDR2 as FQGNSA. Trimming removed 7 bases at V and 6 bases at J, with 18 bases between. The CDR3 consists of 14 residues. The CDR3 sequence is CASTRASPGAEAFF. CDR3 sequence (DNA): TGTGCCAGCACCAGGGCCTCCCCGGGGGCTGAAGCTTTCTTT.

The V call is TRBV7-9, the J call TRBJ2-1; no definite D call. The CDR3 extends over 13 amino acids. CDR1 is SEHNR and CDR2 is FQNEAQ in the germline V gene (reference sequence). V lost 1 base, J lost 7 bases, and 8 bases lay in between. The CDR3, as DNA: TGTGCCAGCAGCTTAGTGGTGAGGAATGAGCAGTTCTTC. It is translated as CASSLVVRNEQFF.

J is TRBJ2-3 and V is TRBV10-3; TRBD2 agrees at 9 bases. Losses at the gene ends were 6 bases for V and 2 bases for J; bases not matched to a gene: 9. Germline-derived CDR1 and CDR2 are ENHRY and SYGVKD. The CDR3 length is 16 residues. The CDR3, as DNA: TGTGCCATCAGAAACGTAGCGGGAGACACCACAGATACGCAGTATTTT. Its protein product is CAIRNVAGDTTDTQYF.